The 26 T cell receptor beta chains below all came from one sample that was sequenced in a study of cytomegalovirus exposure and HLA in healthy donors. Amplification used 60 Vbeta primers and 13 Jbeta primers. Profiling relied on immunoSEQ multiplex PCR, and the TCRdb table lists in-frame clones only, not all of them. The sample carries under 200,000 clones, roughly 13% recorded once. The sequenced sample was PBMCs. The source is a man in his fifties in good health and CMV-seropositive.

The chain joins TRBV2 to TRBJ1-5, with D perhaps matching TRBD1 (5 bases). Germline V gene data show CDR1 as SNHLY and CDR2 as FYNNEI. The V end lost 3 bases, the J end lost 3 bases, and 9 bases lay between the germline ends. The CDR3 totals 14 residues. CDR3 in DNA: TGTGCCAGCAGTGAGCAGACAGTCAATCAGCCCCAGCATTTT. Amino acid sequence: CASSEQTVNQPQHF.

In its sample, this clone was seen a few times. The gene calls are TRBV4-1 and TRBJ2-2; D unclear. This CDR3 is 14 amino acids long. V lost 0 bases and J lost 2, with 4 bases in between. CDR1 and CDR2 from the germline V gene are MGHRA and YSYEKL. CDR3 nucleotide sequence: TGCGCCAGCAGCCAAGATACTAACACCGGGGAGCTGTTTTTT. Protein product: CASSQDTNTGELFF.

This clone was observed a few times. CDR3 DNA sequence: TGTGCCAGCAGCCCCCAGGGTTTCTATGGCTACACCTTC. Protein: CASSPQGFYGYTF. The chain employs TRBV7-2 and TRBJ1-2; TRBD1 is a possible D gene (5 bases). This CDR3 contains 13 residues. Trimming pared 5 bases from V and 4 bases from J, leaving 11 bases between. Germline CDR1 is SGHTA and CDR2 is FQGNSA.

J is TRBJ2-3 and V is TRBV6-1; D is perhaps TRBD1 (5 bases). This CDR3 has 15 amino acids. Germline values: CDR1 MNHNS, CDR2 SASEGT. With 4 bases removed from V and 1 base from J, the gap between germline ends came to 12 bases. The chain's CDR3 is CASSGQGSRTDTQYF. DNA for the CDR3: TGTGCCAGCAGTGGTCAGGGTTCTCGCACAGATACGCAGTATTTT.

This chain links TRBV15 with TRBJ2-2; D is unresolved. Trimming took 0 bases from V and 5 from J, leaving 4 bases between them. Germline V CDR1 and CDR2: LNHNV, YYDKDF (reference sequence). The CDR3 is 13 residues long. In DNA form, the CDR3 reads TGTGCCACCAGCAGAGATGTAACCGGGGAGCTGTTTTTT. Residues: CATSRDVTGELFF.

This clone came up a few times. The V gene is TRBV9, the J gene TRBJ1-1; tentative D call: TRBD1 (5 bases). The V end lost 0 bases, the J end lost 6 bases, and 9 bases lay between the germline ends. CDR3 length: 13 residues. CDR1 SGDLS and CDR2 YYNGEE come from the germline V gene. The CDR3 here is CASSVVEGAEAFF. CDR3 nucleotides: TGTGCCAGCAGCGTAGTAGAAGGGGCTGAAGCTTTCTTT.

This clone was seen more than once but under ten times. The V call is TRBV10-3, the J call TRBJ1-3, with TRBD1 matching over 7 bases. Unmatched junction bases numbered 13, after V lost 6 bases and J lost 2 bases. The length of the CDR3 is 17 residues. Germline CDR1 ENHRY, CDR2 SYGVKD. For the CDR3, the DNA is TGTGCCATCAGCGACTGGACAGGAGGGACAGCTGGAAACACCATATATTTT. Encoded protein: CAISDWTGGTAGNTIYF.

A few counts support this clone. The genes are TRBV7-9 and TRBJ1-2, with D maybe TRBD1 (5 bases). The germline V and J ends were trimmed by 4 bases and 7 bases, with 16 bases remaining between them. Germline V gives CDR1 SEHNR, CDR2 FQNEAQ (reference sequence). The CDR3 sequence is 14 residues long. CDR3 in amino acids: CASSSLGGVGGYTF. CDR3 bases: TGTGCCAGCAGCTCCCTGGGGGGGGTTGGTGGCTACACCTTC. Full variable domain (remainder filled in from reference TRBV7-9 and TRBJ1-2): DTGVSQNPRHKITKRGQNVTFRCDPISEHNRLYWYRQTLGQGPEFLTYFQNEAQLEKSRLLSDRFSAERPKGSFSTLEIQRTEQGDSAMYLCASSSLGGVGGYTFGSGTRLTVV.

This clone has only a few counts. The CDR3 coding sequence is TGTGCCAGTAGTCCGGGACTTTTCACCGGGGAGCTGTTTTTT. Protein sequence: CASSPGLFTGELFF. The chain is built from TRBV19 and TRBJ2-2; D perhaps matches TRBD2 (6 bases). This CDR3 has 14 residues. V was pared by 5 bases and J by 4 bases, with 11 bases between. Germline lookup yields CDR1 LNHDA and CDR2 SQIVND (reference sequence). Filled out from reference TRBV19 and TRBJ2-2, the complete variable domain reads DGGITQSPKYLFRKEGQNVTLSCEQNLNHDAMYWYRQDPGQGLRLIYYSQIVNDFQKGDIAEGYSVSREKKESFPLTVTSAQKNPTAFYLCASSPGLFTGELFFGEGSRLTVL.

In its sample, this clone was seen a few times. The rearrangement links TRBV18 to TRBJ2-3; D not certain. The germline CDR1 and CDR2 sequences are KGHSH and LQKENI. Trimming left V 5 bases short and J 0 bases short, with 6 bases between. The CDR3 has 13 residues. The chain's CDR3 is CASSSSSTDTQYF. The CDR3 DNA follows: TGTGCCAGCTCATCCTCTAGCACAGATACGCAGTATTTT.

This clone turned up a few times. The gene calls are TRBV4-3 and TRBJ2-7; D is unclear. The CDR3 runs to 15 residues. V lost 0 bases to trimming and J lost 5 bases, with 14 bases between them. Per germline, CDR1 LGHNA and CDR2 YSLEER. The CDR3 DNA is TGCGCCAGCAGCCAAGATCAACAGTTGGGCCACGAGCAGTACGTC. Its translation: CASSQDQQLGHEQYV.

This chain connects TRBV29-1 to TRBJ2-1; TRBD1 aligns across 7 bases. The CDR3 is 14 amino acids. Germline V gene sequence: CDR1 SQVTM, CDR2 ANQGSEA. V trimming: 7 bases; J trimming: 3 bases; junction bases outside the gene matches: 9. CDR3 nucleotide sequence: TGCAGCGAAAAAGACAGGGTAGTCTACAATGAGCAGTTCTTC. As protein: CSEKDRVVYNEQFF.

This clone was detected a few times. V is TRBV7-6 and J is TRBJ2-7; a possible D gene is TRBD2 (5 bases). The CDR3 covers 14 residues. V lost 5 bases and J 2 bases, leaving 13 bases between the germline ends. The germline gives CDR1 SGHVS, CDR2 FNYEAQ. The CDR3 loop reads CASSPSPGTYEQYF. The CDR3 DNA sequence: TGTGCCAGCAGCCCTAGCCCCGGTACCTACGAGCAGTACTTC.

The CDR3 is CASRRTGGDGNTIYF. Here the CDR3 DNA reads TGTGCCAGTAGGAGGACAGGAGGAGATGGAAACACCATATATTTT. The chain couples TRBV6-5 to TRBJ1-3; 7 nucleotides agree with TRBD1. The CDR3 has 15 amino acids. Trimming cost V 9 bases and J 3 bases; bases outside gene matches: 11. Germline V gives CDR1 MNHEY, CDR2 SVGAGI.

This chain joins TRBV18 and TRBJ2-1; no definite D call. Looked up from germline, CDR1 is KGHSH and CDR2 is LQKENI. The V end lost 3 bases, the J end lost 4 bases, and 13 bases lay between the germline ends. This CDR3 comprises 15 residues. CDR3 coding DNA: TGTGCCAGCTCACCCCCGCGCCAGGTTTACAATGAGCAGTTCTTC. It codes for CASSPPRQVYNEQFF. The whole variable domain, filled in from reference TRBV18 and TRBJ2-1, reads NAGVMQNPRHLVRRRGQEARLRCSPMKGHSHVYWYRQLPEEGLKFMVYLQKENIIDESGMPKERFSAEFPKEGPSILRIQQVVRGDSAAYFCASSPPRQVYNEQFFGPGTRLTVL.

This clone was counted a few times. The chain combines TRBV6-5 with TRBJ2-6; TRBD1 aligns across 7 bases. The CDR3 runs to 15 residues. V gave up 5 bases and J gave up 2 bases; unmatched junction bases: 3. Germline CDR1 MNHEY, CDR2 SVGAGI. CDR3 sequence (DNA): TGTGCCAGCAGTCGGCAGGGGGCTGGGGCCAACGTCCTGACTTTC. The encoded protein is CASSRQGAGANVLTF.

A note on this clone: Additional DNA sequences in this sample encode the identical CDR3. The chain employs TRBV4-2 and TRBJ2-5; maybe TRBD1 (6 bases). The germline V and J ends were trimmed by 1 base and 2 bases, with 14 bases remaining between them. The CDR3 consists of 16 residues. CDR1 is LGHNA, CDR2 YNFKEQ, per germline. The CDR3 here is CASSQVGMRGQETQYF. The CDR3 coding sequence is TGTGCCAGCAGCCAAGTTGGGATGAGGGGGCAAGAGACCCAGTACTTC.

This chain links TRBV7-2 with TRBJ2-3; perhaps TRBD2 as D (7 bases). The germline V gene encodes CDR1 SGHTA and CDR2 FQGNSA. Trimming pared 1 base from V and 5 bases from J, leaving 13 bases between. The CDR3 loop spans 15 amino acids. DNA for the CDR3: TGTGCCAGCAGCTTAGTCGCGGGGGCTAGAGATACGCAGTATTTT. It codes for CASSLVAGARDTQYF.

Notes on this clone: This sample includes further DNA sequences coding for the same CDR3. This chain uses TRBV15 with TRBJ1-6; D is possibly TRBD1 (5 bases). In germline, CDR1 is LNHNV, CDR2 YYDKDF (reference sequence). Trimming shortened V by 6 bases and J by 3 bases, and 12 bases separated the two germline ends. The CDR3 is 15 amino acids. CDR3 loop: CATREGLVYNSPLHF. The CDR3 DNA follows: TGTGCCACCAGGGAGGGGTTAGTCTATAATTCACCCCTCCACTTT.

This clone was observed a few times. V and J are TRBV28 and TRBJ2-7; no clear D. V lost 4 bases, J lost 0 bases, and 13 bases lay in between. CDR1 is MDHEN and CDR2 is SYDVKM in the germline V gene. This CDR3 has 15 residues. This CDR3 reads CASSSPARSSYEQYV. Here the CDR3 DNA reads TGTGCCAGCAGTTCGCCAGCACGGAGCTCCTACGAGCAGTACGTC.

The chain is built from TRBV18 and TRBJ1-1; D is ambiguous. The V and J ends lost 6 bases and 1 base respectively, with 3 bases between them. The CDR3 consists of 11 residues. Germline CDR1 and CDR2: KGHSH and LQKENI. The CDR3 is CASSQNTEAFF. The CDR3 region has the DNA TGTGCCAGCTCCCAGAACACTGAAGCTTTCTTT.

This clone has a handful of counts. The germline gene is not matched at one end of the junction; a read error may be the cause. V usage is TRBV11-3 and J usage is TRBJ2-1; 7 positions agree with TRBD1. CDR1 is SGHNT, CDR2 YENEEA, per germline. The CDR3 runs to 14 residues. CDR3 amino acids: CASSLDWTGNEQFF. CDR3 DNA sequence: TGTGCCAGCAGCCTAGACTGGACAGGCAATGAGCAGTTCTTC.

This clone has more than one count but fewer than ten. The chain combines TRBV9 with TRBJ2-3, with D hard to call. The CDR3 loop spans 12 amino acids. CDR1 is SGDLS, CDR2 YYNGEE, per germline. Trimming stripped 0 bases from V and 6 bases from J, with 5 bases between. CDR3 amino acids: CASSVAEDTQYF. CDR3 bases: TGTGCCAGCAGCGTAGCGGAGGATACGCAGTATTTT.

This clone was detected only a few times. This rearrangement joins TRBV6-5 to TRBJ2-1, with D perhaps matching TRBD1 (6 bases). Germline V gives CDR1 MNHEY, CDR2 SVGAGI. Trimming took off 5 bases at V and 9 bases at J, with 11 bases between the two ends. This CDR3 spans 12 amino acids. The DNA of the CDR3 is TGTGCCAGCAGTCCAACAGGGATTGAGCAGTTCTTC. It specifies CASSPTGIEQFF.

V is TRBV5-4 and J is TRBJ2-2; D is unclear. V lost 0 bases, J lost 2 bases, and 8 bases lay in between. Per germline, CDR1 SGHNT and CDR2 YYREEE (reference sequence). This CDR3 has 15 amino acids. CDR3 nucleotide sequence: TGTGCCAGCAGCTTGGGGGCTCCTAACACCGGGGAGCTGTTTTTT. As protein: CASSLGAPNTGELFF.

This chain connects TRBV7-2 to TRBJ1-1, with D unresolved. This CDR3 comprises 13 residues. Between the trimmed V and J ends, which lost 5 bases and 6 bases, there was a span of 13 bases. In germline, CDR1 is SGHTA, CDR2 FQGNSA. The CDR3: CASSPRSEAEAFF. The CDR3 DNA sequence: TGTGCCAGCAGCCCACGAAGTGAGGCTGAAGCTTTCTTT. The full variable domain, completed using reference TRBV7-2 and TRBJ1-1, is GAGVSQSPSNKVTEKGKDVELRCDPISGHTALYWYRQSLGQGLEFLIYFQGNSAPDKSGLPSDRFSAERTGGSVSTLTIQRTQQEDSAVYLCASSPRSEAEAFFGQGTRLTVV.